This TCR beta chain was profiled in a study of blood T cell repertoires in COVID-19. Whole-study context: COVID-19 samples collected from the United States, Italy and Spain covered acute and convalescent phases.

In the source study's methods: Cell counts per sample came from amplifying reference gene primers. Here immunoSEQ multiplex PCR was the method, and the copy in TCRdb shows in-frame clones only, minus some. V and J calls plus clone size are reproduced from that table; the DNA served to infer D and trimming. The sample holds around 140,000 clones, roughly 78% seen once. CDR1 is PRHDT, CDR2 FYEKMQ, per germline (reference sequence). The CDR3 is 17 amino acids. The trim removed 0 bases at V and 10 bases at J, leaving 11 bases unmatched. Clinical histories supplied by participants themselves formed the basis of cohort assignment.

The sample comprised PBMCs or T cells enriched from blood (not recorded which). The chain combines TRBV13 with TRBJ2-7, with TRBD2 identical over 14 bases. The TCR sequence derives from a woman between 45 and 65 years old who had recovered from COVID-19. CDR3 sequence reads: CASSLGAGIGTSGGQYF. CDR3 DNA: TGTGCCAGCAGCTTAGGGGCAGGGATCGGGACTAGCGGGGGCCAGTACTTC.